This T cell receptor (beta chain) originates from a study of blood T cell repertoires in COVID-19. Whole-study context: The origin of the acute and convalescent COVID-19 samples was the United States, Italy and Spain. PBMCs, B-cell-depleted T cells, or T cells were the source of the cDNA or gDNA that made up the material.

In the study's own analysis: Scientists estimated how many nucleated cells there were by amplifying reference gene primers. Sequenced by immunoSEQ multiplex PCR; TCRdb stores in-frame clones only, minus some. The V and J calls and the clone size are those of that table, but D and trimming were determined from the DNA. The sample contains 150,000 or so clones, 75% to 85% of which appear only once. The CDR3 is 17 amino acids. J is TRBJ1-1 and V is TRBV12-2; whether TRBD1, the table's D call, matches the DNA was not checked. TRBV12-2 is marked as a pseudogene. Sequencing was carried out using peripheral blood. The TCR originated in a human donor in a cohort sampled during active COVID-19. The CDR3 loop reads CASRLVQRTGRGTEAFF. The DNA for the CDR3 is TGTGCAAGTCGCTTAGTCCAACGGACAGGGAGGGGCACTGAAGCTTTCTTT.